Detailed here is one T cell receptor (beta chain). Its antigen is unidentified. Trimming removed 0 bases at V and 6 bases at J, with 15 bases between. The CDR3 has 16 amino acids. The germline V gene has CDR1 SGHTS and CDR2 YDEGEE. Sampled while nominally healthy, donors likely had unrecorded immune exposures. The sample originates from a study of cytomegalovirus exposure and HLA in healthy donors. General observations from the study: When analyzed later, the rates of TCR association showed variation by HLA locus, with DRB1 the most and HLA-C the fewest.

PCR was performed using 60 Vbeta and 13 Jbeta primers. Profiled with immunoSEQ multiplex PCR; TCRdb holds only in-frame clones, not every one. This sample has 70,000 to 100,000 clones, with 80% found just once. This receptor was identified in a middle-aged man in good health and CMV-seropositive. Material for sequencing was PBMCs. V usage is TRBV5-8 and J usage is TRBJ1-4; no reliable D call. This chain's CDR3 is CASSLGLLDGYEKLFF. Written as DNA, the CDR3 is TGTGCCAGCAGCTTGGGGTTGCTTGACGGGTATGAAAAACTGTTTTTT. The entire variable domain, with the rest obtained from reference TRBV5-8 and TRBJ1-4, is as follows: EAGVTQSPTHLIKTRGQQATLRCSPISGHTSVYWYQQALGLGLQFLLWYDEGEERNRGNFPPRFSGRQFPNYSSELNVNALELEDSALYLCASSLGLLDGYEKLFFGSGTQLSVL.